The 27 T cell receptor beta chains listed next were all sequenced from one sample in a study of PD-1 blockade in classical Hodgkin lymphoma. The data were produced by immunoSEQ multiplex PCR, yet TCRdb's version contains in-frame clones alone and is incomplete. This table holds fewer than 35,000 clones, about 80% found once. Time point indicated: cycle 4 day 1 (C4D1), after 5 to 7 weeks of nivolumab. Relapse was seen in all patients after autologous stem cell transplantation, and brentuximab vedotin exposure was variable. CD4+ T cells were purified from thawed PBMCs by negative selection. The starting material was CD4+ T cells from blood, obtained before the fourth cycle of nivolumab. Every receptor here comes from a human donor with classical Hodgkin lymphoma.

J is TRBJ1-4 and V is TRBV19; TRBD1 matches 8 bases. Looked up from germline, CDR1 is LNHDA and CDR2 is SQIVND (reference sequence). The V segment lost 3 bases and the J segment 6 bases; nucleotides outside the gene matches: 3. CDR3 length: 14 amino acids. Written as DNA, the CDR3 is TGTGCCAGTAGTATTGGACAGGGACATGAAAAACTGTTTTTT. Translating gives CASSIGQGHEKLFF.

The gene calls are TRBV29-1 and TRBJ2-5; no firm D call. V gave up 4 bases and J gave up 5 bases, with 8 bases separating them. This CDR3 is 11 amino acids long. The germline V gene has CDR1 SQVTM and CDR2 ANQGSEA. CDR3 sequence reads: CSVADAETQYF. The CDR3 DNA is TGCAGCGTTGCGGACGCGGAGACCCAGTACTTC.

There are a few counts of this clone. The chain uses TRBV30 and TRBJ1-5; weak D call: TRBD1 (5 bases). Looked up from germline, CDR1 is GTSNPN and CDR2 is SVGIG (reference sequence). The CDR3 extends over 13 amino acids. Trimming removed 3 bases from V and 7 bases from J, with 13 bases in between. CDR3 bases: TGTGCCTGGAGCCAGCAGGGTGGGCAGCCCCAGCATTTT. It encodes CAWSQQGGQPQHF.

The chain carries TRBV27 and TRBJ2-3; D ambiguous. The CDR3 is 12 residues long. V was trimmed by 6 bases and J by 0 bases, leaving 4 bases between them. In germline, CDR1 is MNHEY, CDR2 SMNVEV (reference sequence). CDR3 sequence (DNA): TGTGCCAGCAGCCATAGCACAGATACGCAGTATTTT. This gives the protein CASSHSTDTQYF.

The chain joins TRBV4-3 to TRBJ2-7, with a tentative D call TRBD2 (5 bases). The CDR3 contains 13 residues. V gave up 1 base and J gave up 6 bases, with 10 bases separating them. Germline V gene data show CDR1 as LGHNA and CDR2 as YSLEER. In DNA form, the CDR3 reads TGCGCCAGCAGCCAAGGTCTAGCAGGCGAGCAGTACTTC. Translated, it gives CASSQGLAGEQYF.

This clone has only one observation. This chain links TRBV6-5 with TRBJ1-2, with D possibly matching TRBD1 (5 bases). The length of the CDR3 is 14 residues. Germline CDR1 reads MNHEY; CDR2 reads SVGAGI. Trimming took off 6 bases at V and 4 bases at J, with 15 bases between the two ends. The CDR3 sequence is CASRDTGRSYGYTF. The CDR3 DNA reads as TGTGCCAGCAGAGACACGGGGCGGTCCTATGGCTACACCTTC.

In nucleotides, the CDR3 is TGTGCCTGGAGTGTAGAGTTCTACCTAGGGGGAAGAGGAAACTATGGCTACACCTTC. Its translation: CAWSVEFYLGGRGNYGYTF. The V gene is TRBV30, the J gene TRBJ1-2; perhaps TRBD1 as D (6 bases). The germline gives CDR1 GTSNPN, CDR2 SVGIG (reference sequence). This CDR3 contains 19 residues. V was cut by 0 bases and J by 2 bases, with 25 bases left in between.

This chain links TRBV7-9 with TRBJ2-3, with a possible D match to TRBD1 (6 bases). The CDR3 runs to 14 residues. Germline CDR1 reads SEHNR; CDR2 reads FQNEAQ (reference sequence). V was clipped by 5 bases and J by 2 bases, with 11 bases between them. For the CDR3, the DNA is TGTGCCAGCAGCCGGACAGTTCTCACAGATACGCAGTATTTT. This translates into CASSRTVLTDTQYF.

This clone is a singleton in its sample. The chain carries TRBV5-5 and TRBJ1-4, with D uncertain. V was clipped by 2 bases and J by 12 bases, with 23 bases between them. The germline gives CDR1 SGHKS, CDR2 YYEKEE (reference sequence). The CDR3 sequence is 16 residues long. The CDR3 is CASSLFSLSTKNELFF. The CDR3 region has the DNA TGTGCCAGCAGCTTATTTTCATTGTCCACGAAAAATGAACTGTTTTTT.

This clone showed up just a few times. The V and J genes are TRBV19 and TRBJ2-5; either TRBD1 or TRBD2 may fit D (5 bases each). The CDR3 loop spans 15 amino acids. The V gene's germline CDR1 is LNHDA and CDR2 SQIVND (reference sequence). V lost 3 bases, J lost 5 bases, and 16 bases lay in between. The CDR3 region has the DNA TGTGCCAGTAGTATGGACGACAGTGAGGGGGAGACCCAGTACTTC. This codes for CASSMDDSEGETQYF.

The rearrangement links TRBV5-5 to TRBJ1-2; 7 bases fit TRBD1. Trimming removed 4 bases from V and 2 bases from J; junction bases left unmatched: 11. The CDR3 spans 16 residues. The germline gives CDR1 SGHKS, CDR2 YYEKEE (reference sequence). CDR3 loop: CASSPSLGTANYGYTF. In nucleotides, the CDR3 is TGTGCCAGCAGCCCGTCCCTCGGGACAGCCAACTATGGCTACACCTTC.

The chain carries TRBV11-2 and TRBJ1-5, with 8 bases identical to TRBD1. CDR1 SGHAT and CDR2 FQNNGV come from the germline V gene. There are 15 residues in the CDR3. Trimming at V came to 1 base and at J to 3 bases, leaving 2 bases not matched to a gene. CDR3 nucleotides: TGTGCCAGCAGCTTAGGACAGGGGAACAATCAGCCCCAGCATTTT. Translation: CASSLGQGNNQPQHF.

V usage is TRBV9 and J usage is TRBJ2-2; 8 bases are a match to TRBD2. Germline CDR1 SGDLS, CDR2 YYNGEE. The CDR3 has 15 amino acids. Trimming at V came to 3 bases and at J to 1 base, leaving 2 bases not matched to a gene. The CDR3 nucleotides are TGTGCCAGCAGCGCGCGGGGGGTGAACACCGGGGAGCTGTTTTTT. This sequence encodes CASSARGVNTGELFF.

V gene TRBV12-2 combines with J gene TRBJ1-1; the table's D call of TRBD1 was not tested on the DNA. TRBV12-2 is shown as a pseudogene. This CDR3 region has 17 residues. In nucleotides, the CDR3 is TGTGCAAGTCGCCCCTTAGAACCCCACAGGGCGCCGTCTGAAGCTTTCTTT. Its translation: CASRPLEPHRAPSEAFF.

The rearrangement uses TRBV10-1 and TRBJ1-2; D is unresolved. Trimming took off 3 bases at V and 7 bases at J, with 12 bases between the two ends. Germline CDR1 WNHNN, CDR2 SYGVQD (reference sequence). This CDR3 region has 13 residues. The CDR3 here is CASSDDLRGGYTF. DNA of the CDR3: TGCGCCAGCAGTGACGACCTCCGGGGTGGCTACACCTTC.

V usage is TRBV7-9 and J usage is TRBJ1-1, with D unclear. CDR3 length: 14 amino acids. Germline V lookup: CDR1 SEHNR, CDR2 FQNEAQ (reference sequence). Trimming pared 5 bases from V and 8 bases from J, leaving 18 bases between. The CDR3 spells CASSLSGSSVEAFF. The DNA for the CDR3 is TGTGCCAGCAGCCTCAGTGGATCGTCAGTCGAAGCTTTCTTT.

V usage is TRBV5-1 and J usage is TRBJ1-4; 8 bases align to TRBD1. The CDR3 length is 17 residues. CDR1 and CDR2 (germline): SGHRS, YFSETQ. V dropped 0 bases and J dropped 4; count of bases not matched to a gene: 8. The CDR3 protein is CASSLGDRSLGNEKLFF. DNA for the CDR3: TGCGCCAGCAGCTTGGGGGACAGGTCTTTGGGTAATGAAAAACTGTTTTTT.

V usage is TRBV25-1 and J usage is TRBJ1-2; D perhaps matches TRBD1 (6 bases). The length of the CDR3 is 12 residues. Trimming took off 10 bases at V and 3 bases at J, with 12 bases between the two ends. Germline V lookup: CDR1 MGHDK, CDR2 SYGVNS. CDR3 residues: CATRGGDYGYTF. For the CDR3, the DNA is TGTGCCACCAGGGGAGGGGACTATGGCTACACCTTC.

The V gene is TRBV25-1, the J gene TRBJ2-2, with D tentatively TRBD1 (6 bases). Germline V CDR1 and CDR2: MGHDK, SYGVNS. The CDR3 contains 15 residues. V was clipped by 5 bases and J by 3 bases, with 13 bases between them. CDR3 region: CASSLPRGDTGELFF. The CDR3 nucleotides read TGTGCCAGCAGTTTACCCAGGGGTGACACCGGGGAGCTGTTTTTT.

The rearrangement links TRBV2 to TRBJ2-7; a weak D match, TRBD2 (7 bases). Germline CDR1 and CDR2: SNHLY and FYNNEI. V lost 8 bases and J 6 bases, leaving 17 bases between the germline ends. The length of the CDR3 is 13 residues. CDR3 amino acids: CASGVIGGGEQYF. DNA for the CDR3: TGTGCCAGCGGTGTTATAGGGGGGGGCGAGCAGTACTTC.

V usage is TRBV27 and J usage is TRBJ1-5; a possible D gene is TRBD1 (5 bases). Germline V lookup: CDR1 MNHEY, CDR2 SMNVEV (reference sequence). Trimming left V 5 bases short and J 11 bases short, with 16 bases between. CDR3 length: 13 amino acids. For the CDR3, the DNA is TGTGCCAGCAGTCTCACCCGGGACGGGTCCCAGCATTTT. Residues: CASSLTRDGSQHF.

The chain has TRBV30 and TRBJ2-5, with D perhaps matching TRBD2 (6 bases). The V end was cut by 8 bases, the J end by 2 bases, with 15 bases between. This CDR3 contains 13 residues. CDR1 and CDR2 (germline): GTSNPN, SVGIG (reference sequence). The DNA for the CDR3 is TGTGCCGGAGGGGCAGGGCAACAAGAGACCCAGTACTTC. It yields the protein CAGGAGQQETQYF.

The rearrangement uses TRBV5-1 and TRBJ1-5; D uncertain. Trimming took 4 bases from V and 5 from J, leaving 13 bases between them. CDR3 length equals 14 residues. The germline CDR1 and CDR2 sequences are SGHRS and YFSETQ. The chain's CDR3 is CASSLDGSDQPQHF. In nucleotides, the CDR3 is TGCGCCAGCAGCCTGGACGGCAGCGATCAGCCCCAGCATTTT.

The chain is built from TRBV25-1 and TRBJ2-7; maybe TRBD1 (5 bases). V shed 1 base and J shed 0 bases, with 13 bases lying between them. The CDR3 extends over 16 amino acids. The germline V gene has CDR1 MGHDK and CDR2 SYGVNS. The CDR3 DNA reads TGTGCCAGCAGTGAATCGCAGACAGCAATCTCCTACGAGCAGTACTTC. This codes for CASSESQTAISYEQYF.

This clone was picked up one time. The chain carries TRBV7-9 and TRBJ2-1; possibly TRBD1 for D (7 bases). The V gene's germline CDR1 is SEHNR and CDR2 FQNEAQ (reference sequence). This CDR3 has 15 residues. Trimming left V 1 base short and J 8 bases short, with 15 bases between. The CDR3 reads CASSLVSGRGDEQFF. CDR3 DNA sequence: TGTGCCAGCAGCTTAGTGTCCGGCAGGGGGGATGAGCAGTTCTTC.

The rearrangement joins TRBV6-5 to TRBJ1-2; D gene uncertain. CDR3 length: 14 amino acids. V was pared by 0 bases and J by 4 bases, with 9 bases between. Germline values: CDR1 MNHEY, CDR2 SVGAGI. For the CDR3, the DNA is TGTGCCAGCAGTTACTCCAGGACCCTCTATGGCTACACCTTC. Translated: CASSYSRTLYGYTF.

This chain joins TRBV7-6 and TRBJ2-3, with 9 bases that match TRBD1. The CDR3 is 17 residues long. CDR1 and CDR2 (germline): SGHVS, FNYEAQ. The V segment lost 5 bases and the J segment 5 bases; nucleotides outside the gene matches: 14. CDR3 sequence (DNA): TGTGCCAGCAGCGTACTACAGGGGGCACTCCAAGGAGATACGCAGTATTTT. This gives the protein CASSVLQGALQGDTQYF.